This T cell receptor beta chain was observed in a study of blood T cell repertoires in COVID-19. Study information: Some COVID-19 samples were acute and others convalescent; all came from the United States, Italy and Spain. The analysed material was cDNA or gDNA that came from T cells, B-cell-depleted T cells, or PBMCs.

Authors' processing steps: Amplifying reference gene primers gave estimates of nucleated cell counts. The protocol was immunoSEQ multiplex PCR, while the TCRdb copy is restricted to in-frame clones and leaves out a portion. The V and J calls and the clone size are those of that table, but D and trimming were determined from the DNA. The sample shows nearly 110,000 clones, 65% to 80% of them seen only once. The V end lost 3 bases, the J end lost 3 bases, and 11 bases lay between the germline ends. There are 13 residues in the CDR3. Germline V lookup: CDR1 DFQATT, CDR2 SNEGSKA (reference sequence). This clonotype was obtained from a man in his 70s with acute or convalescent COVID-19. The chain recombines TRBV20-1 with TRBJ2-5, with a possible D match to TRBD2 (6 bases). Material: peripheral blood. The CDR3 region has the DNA TGCAGTGCTAGTGGGCTAGCGAAAGAGACCCAGTACTTC. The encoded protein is CSASGLAKETQYF.